The 3 T cell receptor beta chains presented below share a single source sample, sequenced in a study of response to subunit inactivated influenza vaccine. TCRdb analysed the RT-PCR reads with MiXCR anew, one entry per CDR3 protein. The sample carries hundreds of thousands of distinct CDR3 sequences, about a fifth recorded once. Material: PBMCs from blood, obtained about 5 days after vaccination. The receptors originated from a man aged 50 or older who received an inactivated influenza vaccine.

V usage is TRBV12-3 or TRBV12-4 and J usage is TRBJ2-7; 8 bases agree with TRBD1. The CDR3 sequence is 15 residues long. V lost 5 bases to trimming and J lost 2 bases; unmatched junction nucleotides: 8. CDR3 bases: TGTGCCAGCAGTCAACTCGACAGGGGTACCTACGAGCAGTACTTC. Amino acid sequence: CASSQLDRGTYEQYF.

CDR3 amino acids: CASSPTGIGGETQYF. The CDR3, as DNA: TGTGCCAGCTCACCGACAGGGATCGGTGGAGAGACCCAGTACTTC. The V call is TRBV18, the J call TRBJ2-5; 7 positions match TRBD1. V lost 3 bases to trimming and J lost 4 bases; unmatched junction nucleotides: 8. CDR3 length: 15 amino acids. The germline CDR1 and CDR2 sequences are KGHSH and LQKENI. Full variable domain (outside the CDR3, taken from reference TRBV18 and TRBJ2-5): NAGVMQNPRHLVRRRGQEARLRCSPMKGHSHVYWYRQLPEEGLKFMVYLQKENIIDESGMPKERFSAEFPKEGPSILRIQQVVRGDSAAYFCASSPTGIGGETQYFGPGTRLLVL.

This clonotype has only a few counts. V is TRBV20-1 and J is TRBJ1-5; tentatively, D is TRBD1 (5 bases). V dropped 6 bases and J dropped 0 bases, with 12 bases sitting between them. The CDR3 covers 14 residues. The germline V gene encodes CDR1 DFQATT and CDR2 SNEGSKA (reference sequence). CDR3 sequence reads: CSAVQDYSNQPQHF. Written as DNA, the CDR3 is TGCAGTGCGGTACAGGACTATAGCAATCAGCCCCAGCATTTT.